A selection of T cell receptor beta chains follows, all from one sample in a study of regulatory T cells in long-lasting Graves disease. TCRdb processed the multiplex PCR reads anew with MiXCR; each CDR3 protein has one entry. Of over 450,000 distinct CDR3 sequences in the sample, around a fifth were seen once. The material sequenced was peripheral blood mononuclear cells (PBMCs), taken when the disease was refractory, from a patient treated with antithyroid drugs. Source of these receptors: a female donor with Graves disease. CDR3s include the opening cysteine and the closing phenylalanine or tryptophan. The D gene is left open where the match is weak. Rows give clone size only sometimes, using once, few, many, or a class for an expanded clone.

TRBV6-1,once,TRBD1,TRBJ1-6,TGTGCCAGCAGCTCGACAGGGGGAATGGGGTCACCCCTCCACTTT,CASSSTGGMGSPLHF
TRBV20-1,.,.,TRBJ2-7,TGCAGTGGGGGGTCGAGGGGGTACGAGCAGTACTTC,CSGGSRGYEQYF
TRBV7-2,.,.,TRBJ2-3,TGTGCCAGCAGTCAACCCCTGGGAGGGGGAAGCGCAGATACGCAGTATTTT,CASSQPLGGGSADTQYF
TRBV5-1,once,TRBD1,TRBJ1-5,TGCACCAGCAGCTTGGGACAGGGGTTAGGACAGCCCCAGCATTTT,CTSSLGQGLGQPQHF
TRBV6-1,many,.,TRBJ2-2,TGTGCCAGCGAGGTCCTAGCGATGAACACCGGGGAGCTGTTTTTT,CASEVLAMNTGELFF
TRBV28,few,TRBD1,TRBJ2-7,TGTGCCAGCAGTTCCGGACAGGGCCCCAACTACGAGCAGTACTTC,CASSSGQGPNYEQYF
TRBV29-1,few,.,TRBJ2-3,TGCAGCGGGCAGGGGTCCCCTAGCACAGATACGCAGTATTTT,CSGQGSPSTDTQYF
TRBV20-1,many,TRBD1,TRBJ2-7,TGCAGTGCTGTCCGGGACAGGGTCTACGAGCAGTACTTC,CSAVRDRVYEQYF
TRBV28,many,TRBD2,TRBJ2-3,TGTGCCAGCAGCTATTACCTAGCGGGGAGGCGATATTTT,CASSYYLAGRRYF
TRBV6-2/TRBV6-3,.,TRBD1,TRBJ2-4,TGTGCCAGCAGTTACCCAGGGGGAGTCCCCCCAGCCAAAAACATTCAGTACTTC,CASSYPGGVPPAKNIQYF
TRBV5-1,many,.,TRBJ1-1,TGTGCCAGCAGCTTGGGCCTTGAAGCTTTCTTT,CASSLGLEAFF
TRBV27,.,.,TRBJ2-7,TGTGCCAGCAGTCCCCCCCCAGGGAAAGGAGAGCAGTACTTC,CASSPPPGKGEQYF
TRBV9,.,TRBD2,TRBJ2-5,TGTGCCAGCAGCTCTCGAAGCGGGGGAGAGACCCAGTACTTC,CASSSRSGGETQYF
TRBV11-2,.,TRBD2,TRBJ2-7,TGTGCCAGCAGCTTAGGAGCGGGGCACGGGTACGAGCAGTACTTC,CASSLGAGHGYEQYF
TRBV28,many,.,TRBJ1-2,TGTGCCAGCAGTTCAGGAATTAAAGGCTACACCTTC,CASSSGIKGYTF
TRBV6-2/TRBV6-3,many,.,TRBJ1-1,TGTGCCAGCAGTTACTCAGCAGCGAACACTGAAGCTTTCTTT,CASSYSAANTEAFF
TRBV9,.,.,TRBJ1-4,TGTGCCAGCAGCGGCCGGACAGTAAACCCAACTAATGAAAAACTGTTTTTT,CASSGRTVNPTNEKLFF
TRBV20-1,.,.,TRBJ1-1,TGCAGTGCTAGAGAACAGCTGAACACTGAAGCTTTCTTT,CSAREQLNTEAFF
TRBV7-2,few,.,TRBJ2-7,TGTGCCAGCAGCTTAGGTTTTGATGCCAGCTCCTACGAGCAGTACTTC,CASSLGFDASSYEQYF
TRBV10-3,.,TRBD2,TRBJ2-1,TGTGCCACGGGACTAGCGGGGGTCGTGAATGAGCAGTTCTTC,CATGLAGVVNEQFF
TRBV18,.,.,TRBJ2-2,TGTGCCAGCTCACCGGCCGGCAGATCGAACACCGGGGAGCTGTTTTTT,CASSPAGRSNTGELFF
TRBV20-1,.,.,TRBJ2-7,TGCAGTGCTACTCCGGGACAAGAAATCCCGACAGCCTACGAGCAGTACTTC,CSATPGQEIPTAYEQYF
TRBV7-2,few,.,TRBJ2-2,TGTGCCAGCACCGCCAGACGCGTTTTAGCGAACACCGGGGAGCTGTTTTTT,CASTARRVLANTGELFF
TRBV6-1,many,.,TRBJ2-7,TGTGCCAGCAGTGGCCCGGGACGACTTGGAGAGCAGTACTTC,CASSGPGRLGEQYF
TRBV6-1,.,TRBD1,TRBJ1-5,TGTGCCAGCGTCCGGGACAGTGGAGTCCAGCCCCAGCATTTT,CASVRDSGVQPQHF
TRBV7-8,many,.,TRBJ1-2,TGTGCCAGCAGCTATCCGGGACTTCCCTTTGGGGGCTACACCTTC,CASSYPGLPFGGYTF
TRBV12-3/TRBV12-4,.,.,TRBJ1-5,TGTGCCAGCAGTTTATACGTCGGCAGGGGAAGGGATCAGCCCCAGCATTTT,CASSLYVGRGRDQPQHF
TRBV5-1,.,.,TRBJ2-6,TGCGCCAGCAGCTTCCCCGAACCGTCTGGGGCCAACGTCCTGACTTTC,CASSFPEPSGANVLTF
TRBV5-1,.,TRBD2,TRBJ2-7,TGCGCCAGCAGCCCGACTAGCGGGGGCCCCGGGGAGCAGTACTTC,CASSPTSGGPGEQYF
TRBV6-6,.,.,TRBJ2-7,TGTGCCAGCAGTTACTCGGTCGAGCAGTACTTC,CASSYSVEQYF
TRBV20-1,many,.,TRBJ2-7,TGCAGTGCTAGAGCGGTTACTAACTCCTACGAGCAGTACTTC,CSARAVTNSYEQYF
TRBV28,few,.,TRBJ2-4,TGTGCCAGCAGTTTAGAGCTCGGAGGAAACATTCAGTACTTC,CASSLELGGNIQYF
TRBV7-9,many,.,TRBJ2-4,TGTGCCAGCAGCTTGGTACAGGGTCATGACATTCAGTACTTC,CASSLVQGHDIQYF
TRBV29-1,.,TRBD2,TRBJ2-2,TGCAGCGTTGTAATAGGGACTAGCGGGAGGTCCGGGGAGCTGTTTTTT,CSVVIGTSGRSGELFF
TRBV2,.,TRBD1,TRBJ2-7,TGTGCCAGCAGTCCACAAGGGACAGAGTACGAGCAGTACTTC,CASSPQGTEYEQYF
TRBV28,many,TRBD1,TRBJ1-3,TGTGCCAGCAGTTCCGCGACAGGGTTCGGAAACACCATATATTTT,CASSSATGFGNTIYF
TRBV30,.,TRBD1,TRBJ1-5,TGTGCCTGGAGTCCACAGGGGAATCAGCCCCAGCATTTT,CAWSPQGNQPQHF
TRBV28,many,TRBD1,TRBJ2-7,TGTGCCAGCAGCCCCGGGACAGAACTTTTCTACGAGCAGTACTTC,CASSPGTELFYEQYF
TRBV12-3/TRBV12-4,many,.,TRBJ1-5,TGTGCCAGCAGTTCTATCCAGTGGGGGGATCAGCCCCAGCATTTT,CASSSIQWGDQPQHF
TRBV7-6,.,.,TRBJ1-1,TGTGCCAGCAGCTTGAGGGGAGGCATCATCCCTGAAGCTTTCTTT,CASSLRGGIIPEAFF